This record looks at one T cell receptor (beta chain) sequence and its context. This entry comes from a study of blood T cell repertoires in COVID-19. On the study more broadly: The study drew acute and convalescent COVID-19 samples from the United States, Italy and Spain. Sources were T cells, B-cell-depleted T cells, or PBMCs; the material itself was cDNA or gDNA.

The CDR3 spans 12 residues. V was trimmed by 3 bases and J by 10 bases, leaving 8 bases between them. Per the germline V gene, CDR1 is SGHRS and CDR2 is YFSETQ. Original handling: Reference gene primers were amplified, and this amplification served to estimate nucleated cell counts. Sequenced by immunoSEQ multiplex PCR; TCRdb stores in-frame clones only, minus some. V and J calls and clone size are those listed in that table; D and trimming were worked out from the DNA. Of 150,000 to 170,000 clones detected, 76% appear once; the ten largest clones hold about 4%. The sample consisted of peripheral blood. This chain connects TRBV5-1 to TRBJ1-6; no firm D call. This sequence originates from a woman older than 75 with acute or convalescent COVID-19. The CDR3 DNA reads TGCGCCAGCAGCTCCCTCGGGTCACCCCTCCACTTT. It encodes CASSSLGSPLHF. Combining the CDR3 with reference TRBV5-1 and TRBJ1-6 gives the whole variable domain KAGVTQTPRYLIKTRGQQVTLSCSPISGHRSVSWYQQTPGQGLQFLFEYFSETQRNKGNFPGRFSGRQFSNSRSEMNVSTLELGDSALYLCASSSLGSPLHFGNGTRLTVT.